The T cell receptor beta chain described here comes from a study of blood T cells in healthy people across ages (dated by TCRdb to the mid-2010s). Regarding the study in general: In model experiments, roughly one uniquely barcoded TCR beta cDNA molecule per two T cells was captured by template switching. To track age-related changes in TCR beta repertoire diversity, the study relied on deep sequencing normalized with unique cDNA molecular identifiers. The donors were split into four age groups: young (average roughly 15 years), middle-aged (39), aged (about 56) and long-lived (under 85). To avoid experimental bias, donors of different ages were spread randomly across the sequencing lanes. The study analyzed two additional independent replicas of 1 million unique cDNA reads from the same blood draw for two donors, one aged 18 to 29 and one aged 80 or older. The full study reports these points: The CMV infection status of donors was not known, potentially confounding age-related changes in expanded clonotypes. Conclusive comparison of naive and antigen-experienced compartments was prevented by the profiling of bulk unsorted PBMCs. Compared with the aged group, the long-lived group had more naive CD4+ T cells, fewer expanded clones and increased TCR diversity, suggesting age selection. Total diversity estimates from one million sequenced T cells were considered lower bounds and underestimates. As age increased, observed TCR beta diversity per million T cells dropped in a roughly linear way, and a significant reduction was already evident by age around 41. There was a strong correlation between observed TCR beta diversity and the percentage of naive T cells measured by flow cytometry.

With regard to this clonotype: What this receptor recognizes is not known. Base qualities are not provided; no much larger clone lies one nucleotide away.

The roughly 39 donors, aged about 6 to 95 years, were systemically healthy Caucasian individuals from Russia. Ten milliliters of peripheral blood were drawn from each donor into EDTA-treated Vacutainer tubes. Ficoll-Paque density-gradient centrifugation was used to isolate PBMCs, with at least 7 million per sample. Trizol reagent was used to extract total RNA from PBMCs, with at least 6 micrograms per sample. For every donor, an aliquot of PBMCs went through flow cytometry to measure the percentages of naive CD45RAhigh/CD27high T cells. From the cysteine up to the phenylalanine, the CDR3 has a length of 15 residues. The kept DNA is CDR3 alone, 45 bases in frame from the first base. Trimming takes 0 bases from V and 1 base from J, and the germline ends sit 12 bases apart. The germline V gene (reference sequence) yields DFQATT for CDR1 and SNEGSKA for CDR2. Libraries were built with 5' RACE. Data came from an Illumina HiSeq 2500. A second PCR of roughly 6 to 11 cycles was run with a J-beta primer mix and a sample-barcoded 5' primer. A template-switch 5' adaptor carrying 12 random nucleotides introduced a unique molecular identifier onto each TCR beta cDNA molecule. At least 3 million CDR3-containing paired-end reads were obtained from each sample. First-strand cDNA synthesis was performed from all RNA using the Mint cDNA synthesis kit, with priming by a TRBC-specific oligonucleotide. Following uracil-DNA glycosylase treatment, all cDNA underwent a first 18-cycle PCR with the universal primers M1SS and BC2_uni_R. Per the source publication's procedure: For normalization, 1 million high-quality reads, each with a distinct molecular identifier, were randomly selected from each sample. Instead of being binned into consensus sequences, reads that shared molecular identifiers were thrown out. CDR3 identification, clonotype clustering and error correction used MiTCR with a Q25 quality threshold and the strictest error-elimination algorithm. A nonparametric unseen species model using Euler transformation provided a lower-bound estimate of total TCR beta diversity. TCRdb reran the public reads through fastp at Q25 and MiXCR, keeping productive beta chains. One record per CDR3 amino acid sequence lists the most common genes and DNA. Clone size and V and J calls follow TCRdb, not the original study. For this sample there are about 640,000 distinct CDR3 sequences; roughly 58% appear just once. Over 30% of the sample rests with the top ten.

The receptor's source is a man aged 55 to 70 in good health. The rearranged segments are TRBV20-1 and TRBJ2-5, with the D gene uncertain. Source material: blood. The bases are TGCAGTGCTAGAGATGGTCGAGCAGGCCAAGAGACCCAGTACTTC. Its coded protein is CSARDGRAGQETQYF.